This T cell receptor (beta chain) was documented in a study of blood T cells in healthy people across ages. The CDR3 is 16 residues long. The V segment lost 0 bases and the J segment 1 base; nucleotides outside the gene matches: 3. Looked up from germline, CDR1 is MNHEY and CDR2 is SVGAGI. Findings of the study overall: In older individuals, TCR beta diversity per million T cells was lower, falling roughly linearly with age. A greater number of naive CD4+ cells and higher diversity distinguished long-lived donors from aged donors.

PCR was performed a second time for roughly 7 to 12 cycles using a sample-barcoded 5' primer and a J-beta primer mix. TCRdb reprocessed the 5' RACE reads with MiXCR, giving one entry per CDR3 protein. The data show hundreds of thousands of distinct CDR3 sequences, about 62% seen once. With respect to this clonotype: What it binds is not known.

V and J are TRBV6-5 and TRBJ2-4; 7 bases map to TRBD1. The sequence was obtained from a man aged 25-45 years in good health. The sample was blood. CDR3 bases: TGTGCCAGCAGTTACTCCGGCAGGGGGGCCAAAAACATTCAGTACTTC. Amino acids: CASSYSGRGAKNIQYF.